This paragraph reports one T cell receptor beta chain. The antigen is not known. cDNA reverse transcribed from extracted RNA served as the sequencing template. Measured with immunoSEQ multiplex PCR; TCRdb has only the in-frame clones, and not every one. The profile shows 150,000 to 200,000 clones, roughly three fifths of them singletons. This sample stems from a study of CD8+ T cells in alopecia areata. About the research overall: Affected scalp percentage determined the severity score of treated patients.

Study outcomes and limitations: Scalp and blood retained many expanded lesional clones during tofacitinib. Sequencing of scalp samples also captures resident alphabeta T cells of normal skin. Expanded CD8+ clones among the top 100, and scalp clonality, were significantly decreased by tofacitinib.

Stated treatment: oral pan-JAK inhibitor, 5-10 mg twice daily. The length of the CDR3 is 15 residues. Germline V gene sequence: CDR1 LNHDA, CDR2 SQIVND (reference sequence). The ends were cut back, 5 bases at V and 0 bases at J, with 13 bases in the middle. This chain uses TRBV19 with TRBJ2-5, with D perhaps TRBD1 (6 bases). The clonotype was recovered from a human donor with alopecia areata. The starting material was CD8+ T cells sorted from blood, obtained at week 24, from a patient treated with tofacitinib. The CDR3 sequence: CASSLGAQYQETQYF. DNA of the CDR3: TGTGCCAGTAGTCTGGGGGCTCAGTACCAAGAGACCCAGTACTTC. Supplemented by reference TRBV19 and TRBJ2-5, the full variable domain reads DGGITQSPKYLFRKEGQNVTLSCEQNLNHDAMYWYRQDPGQGLRLIYYSQIVNDFQKGDIAEGYSVSREKKESFPLTVTSAQKNPTAFYLCASSLGAQYQETQYFGPGTRLLVL.